These 30 T cell receptor beta chains originate from one sample sequenced in a study of shared clonotypes between healthy human individuals. The data were produced by immunoSEQ multiplex PCR, yet TCRdb's version contains in-frame clones alone and is incomplete. Seen here are 1 million to 1.2 million clones, around 77% observed once, and the top ten hold 0.89%. Sequencing was done on a sample of memory CD4+ T cells from PBMCs. Indicated subset: CD45RA-negative fraction. Receptors were obtained from a young man in good health. Some clones in this sample may be carry-over from other donors' samples.

V usage is TRBV5-1 and J usage is TRBJ2-6, with 9 bases matching TRBD1. This CDR3 contains 17 residues. Trimming took 3 bases from V and 5 from J; bases not matched to a gene: 9. The germline CDR1 and CDR2 sequences are SGHRS and YFSETQ. The CDR3 reads CASSSAGTGIRANVLTF. Here the CDR3 DNA reads TGCGCCAGCAGCTCGGCAGGGACAGGGATAAGGGCCAACGTCCTGACTTTC.

The chain employs TRBV7-8 and TRBJ2-7; TRBD2 aligns across 13 bases. Germline CDR1 and CDR2: SGHVS and FQNEAQ. The V and J ends lost 2 bases and 4 bases, in that order; junction bases with no gene match: 2. The CDR3 sequence is 15 residues long. CDR3 DNA: TGTGCCAGCAGCTTAAAACTAGCGGGAGGGTACGAGCAGTACTTC. Residues: CASSLKLAGGYEQYF.

This chain links TRBV2 with TRBJ1-5, with a weak D call TRBD1 (6 bases). Germline V gene data show CDR1 as SNHLY and CDR2 as FYNNEI. V shed 4 bases and J shed 3 bases, with 10 bases lying between them. The CDR3 totals 14 residues. The CDR3 DNA reads as TGTGCCAGCAGTGTAGACAGGAACAATCAGCCCCAGCATTTT. Protein: CASSVDRNNQPQHF.

The rearrangement uses TRBV28 and TRBJ2-1; D gene uncertain. Germline V CDR1 and CDR2: MDHEN, SYDVKM. V was trimmed by 8 bases and J by 7 bases, leaving 21 bases between them. The CDR3 is made up of 15 amino acids. CDR3 amino acids: CASARFRGNLNEQFF. CDR3 sequence (DNA): TGTGCCAGCGCCCGATTTAGAGGTAATCTAAATGAGCAGTTCTTC.

The rearrangement uses TRBV10-3 and TRBJ2-7; tentatively, D is TRBD1 (5 bases). Germline loops: CDR1 ENHRY, CDR2 SYGVKD. Trimming removed 4 bases at V and 2 bases at J, with 15 bases between. The CDR3 has 15 amino acids. CDR3 nucleotide sequence: TGTGCCATCAGTGGTACGCAGGCAGGGACCTACGAGCAGTACTTC. Protein: CAISGTQAGTYEQYF.

This clone was counted between two and nine times. The rearrangement links TRBV9 to TRBJ1-1; 8 nucleotides align to TRBD1. Trimming at V came to 1 base and at J to 5 bases, leaving 4 bases not matched to a gene. This CDR3 comprises 14 residues. Germline V gene lookup returns CDR1 SGDLS and CDR2 YYNGEE. The CDR3 nucleotides are TGTGCCAGCAGCGTACTACAGGGGGGAACTGAAGCTTTCTTT. Residues: CASSVLQGGTEAFF.

This clone was counted a single time. CDR3 nucleotides: TGTGCCACCAGCAGACGCCCTAAGAATGAAAAACTGTTTTTT. Protein product: CATSRRPKNEKLFF. This sequence joins TRBV15 and TRBJ1-4; D gene uncertain. There are 14 residues in the CDR3. Germline assignment: CDR1 LNHNV and CDR2 YYDKDF (reference sequence). Trimming shortened V by 2 bases and J by 5 bases, and 9 bases separated the two germline ends.

V usage is TRBV4-2 and J usage is TRBJ2-1, with D tentatively TRBD2 (5 bases). CDR1 and CDR2 (germline): LGHNA, YNFKEQ. The CDR3 is made up of 15 amino acids. Trimming took off 0 bases at V and 5 bases at J, with 11 bases between the two ends. CDR3 residues: CASSQDGPGDNEQFF. DNA of the CDR3: TGTGCCAGCAGCCAAGATGGCCCCGGGGACAATGAGCAGTTCTTC.

This chain joins TRBV7-2 and TRBJ2-7, with TRBD2 matching over 12 bases. Germline values: CDR1 SGHTA, CDR2 FQGNSA. The CDR3 totals 17 residues. V lost 4 bases and J lost 4; bases outside the gene matches: 11. The CDR3 sequence is CASSSTGRTSGIYEQYF. Written as DNA, the CDR3 is TGTGCCAGCAGCTCCACAGGAAGGACTAGCGGGATTTACGAGCAGTACTTC.

The V call is TRBV28, the J call TRBJ2-7; no definite D call. The CDR3 runs 12 residues. Germline lookup yields CDR1 MDHEN and CDR2 SYDVKM. V was trimmed by 6 bases and J by 4 bases, leaving 10 bases between them. The chain's CDR3 is CASSPMLYEQYF. The DNA for the CDR3 is TGTGCCAGCAGCCCCATGCTGTACGAGCAGTACTTC. The full variable domain, in which reference TRBV28 and TRBJ2-7 provide the parts outside the CDR3, is DVKVTQSSRYLVKRTGEKVFLECVQDMDHENMFWYRQDPGLGLRLIYFSYDVKMKEKGDIPEGYSVSREKKERFSLILESASTNQTSMYLCASSPMLYEQYFGPGTRLTVT.

V is TRBV10-3 and J is TRBJ2-6, with D possibly being TRBD1 (6 bases). V lost 0 bases and J 2 bases, leaving 11 bases between the germline ends. Per germline, CDR1 ENHRY and CDR2 SYGVKD. The CDR3 sequence is 17 residues long. Written as DNA, the CDR3 is TGTGCCATCAGTGAGTCAATGAGGACAGCTGGGGCCAACGTCCTGACTTTC. Its translation is CAISESMRTAGANVLTF.

The V call is TRBV7-6, the J call TRBJ2-3, with 7 bases identical to TRBD2. V was pared by 5 bases and J by 0 bases, with 11 bases of the junction left unmatched. CDR1 is SGHVS and CDR2 is FNYEAQ in the germline V gene. CDR3 size: 17 residues. Here the CDR3 reads CASSKRGPSISTDTQYF. The CDR3 nucleotides read TGTGCCAGCAGCAAGCGGGGACCCTCCATTAGCACAGATACGCAGTATTTT.

The chain employs TRBV7-8 and TRBJ2-7; perhaps TRBD1 as D (5 bases). The CDR3 has 16 residues. Trimming removed 5 bases at V and 0 bases at J, with 17 bases between. Per germline, CDR1 SGHVS and CDR2 FQNEAQ. The CDR3 loop reads CASSLVVSGRSYEQYF. The CDR3 region has the DNA TGTGCCAGCAGCCTGGTGGTATCAGGGCGCTCCTACGAGCAGTACTTC.

As concerns this clone: At one end, the junction sequence differs from germline, possibly due to a read error. This chain links TRBV10-3 with TRBJ2-1, with a weak D call TRBD1 (5 bases). Per germline, CDR1 ENHRY and CDR2 SYGVKD. This CDR3 contains 11 residues. CDR3 region: CAISPDKEQFF. The CDR3 nucleotides read TGTGCCATCAGTCCGGACAAAGAGCAGTTCTTC.

The chain recombines TRBV28 with TRBJ2-7, with D unresolved. Per germline, CDR1 MDHEN and CDR2 SYDVKM. V was pared by 6 bases and J by 0 bases, with 6 bases between. The CDR3 runs to 12 residues. The CDR3 DNA reads as TGTGCCAGCAGCCACGGCTCCTACGAGCAGTACTTC. This gives the protein CASSHGSYEQYF. The full variable domain, rest sourced from reference TRBV28 and TRBJ2-7, is DVKVTQSSRYLVKRTGEKVFLECVQDMDHENMFWYRQDPGLGLRLIYFSYDVKMKEKGDIPEGYSVSREKKERFSLILESASTNQTSMYLCASSHGSYEQYFGPGTRLTVT.

The V gene is TRBV25-1, the J gene TRBJ2-2; D may be TRBD1 (5 bases). CDR1 is MGHDK and CDR2 is SYGVNS in the germline V gene. The CDR3 is made up of 14 amino acids. The V end lost 5 bases, the J end lost 10 bases, and 17 bases lay between the germline ends. CDR3 sequence reads: CASSREGSRVELFF. The CDR3 region has the DNA TGTGCCAGCAGTAGAGAAGGAAGCAGGGTGGAGCTGTTTTTT.

The genes are TRBV21-1 and TRBJ1-2; the table assigns TRBD1, which was not confirmed against the DNA. TRBV21-1 is assigned pseudogene status. CDR3 length: 14 residues. DNA of the CDR3: TGTGCCAGCAGCAAAGGGACAGGGGAGAGTGGCTACACCTTC. Its translation is CASSKGTGESGYTF.

The chain is built from TRBV28 and TRBJ2-3; D possibly corresponds to TRBD2 (5 bases). The CDR3 is made up of 15 amino acids. CDR1 is MDHEN, CDR2 SYDVKM, per germline. V was shortened by 10 bases and J by 3 bases, with 20 bases between the two germline ends. The CDR3 sequence is CATTSLARGTDTQYF. The CDR3 coding sequence is TGTGCCACCACATCCCTCGCACGGGGAACAGATACGCAGTATTTT.

The rearrangement uses TRBV6-1 and TRBJ1-2; D gene ambiguous. V was trimmed by 1 base and J by 7 bases, leaving 16 bases between them. Germline V gives CDR1 MNHNS, CDR2 SASEGT. This CDR3 region has 15 residues. The CDR3 DNA sequence: TGTGCCAGCAGTGAAGGGGTCACAGTCCTGAGTGGCTACACCTTC. Protein product: CASSEGVTVLSGYTF.

The chain is built from TRBV27 and TRBJ1-1; no reliable D call. With 10 bases removed from V and 0 bases from J, the gap between germline ends came to 21 bases. The germline V gene encodes CDR1 MNHEY and CDR2 SMNVEV (reference sequence). CDR3 size: 16 residues. The CDR3 DNA reads as TGTGCCACCAAAGCCTGGCAGGCAGCCATGAACACTGAAGCTTTCTTT. It specifies CATKAWQAAMNTEAFF.

The chain has TRBV4-1 and TRBJ2-5; no clear D. The CDR3 extends over 13 amino acids. Per germline, CDR1 MGHRA and CDR2 YSYEKL. The ends were cut back, 0 bases at V and 5 bases at J, with 7 bases in the middle. CDR3 sequence (DNA): TGCGCCAGCAGCCAAGATCACTATGAGACCCAGTACTTC. Encoded protein: CASSQDHYETQYF.

About this clone: Other DNA sequences from this sample encode an identical CDR3 as well. The chain uses TRBV18 and TRBJ2-7; D unresolved. The CDR3 consists of 12 residues. Germline V gene sequence: CDR1 KGHSH, CDR2 LQKENI. V lost 2 bases and J lost 4, with 6 bases in between. The CDR3 sequence is CASSPDSYEQYF. CDR3 DNA: TGTGCCAGCTCACCAGACTCGTACGAGCAGTACTTC.

V and J are TRBV19 and TRBJ2-3; D gene unclear. Deletions cut 2 bases from V and 0 bases from J, with 9 bases between. Per germline, CDR1 LNHDA and CDR2 SQIVND (reference sequence). The CDR3 loop spans 15 amino acids. CDR3 sequence: CASSIRHPSTDTQYF. DNA for the CDR3: TGTGCCAGTAGTATACGGCACCCTAGCACAGATACGCAGTATTTT.

This sequence joins TRBV4-1 and TRBJ1-4; 8 nucleotides agree with TRBD1. The V and J ends lost 8 bases and 7 bases, in that order; junction bases with no gene match: 9. Germline CDR1 and CDR2: MGHRA and YSYEKL. This CDR3 comprises 14 residues. The CDR3 DNA sequence: TGCGCCAGCGGTAAACAGGGGGTTCGTGAAAAACTGTTTTTT. It specifies CASGKQGVREKLFF.

This sequence joins TRBV5-1 and TRBJ1-1, with D unclear. The germline V and J ends were trimmed by 3 bases and 1 base, with 7 bases remaining between them. The CDR3 sequence is 13 residues long. The germline V gene encodes CDR1 SGHRS and CDR2 YFSETQ. CDR3 nucleotide sequence: TGCGCCAGCAGCTCTTCGGCGAACACTGAAGCTTTCTTT. Its protein product is CASSSSANTEAFF.

The chain links TRBV5-1 to TRBJ1-1, with a tentative D call TRBD1 (6 bases). V was shortened by 7 bases and J by 3 bases, with 13 bases between the two germline ends. The germline gives CDR1 SGHRS, CDR2 YFSETQ. This CDR3 is 13 amino acids long. The CDR3 spells CASSKGGDTEAFF. Written as DNA, the CDR3 is TGCGCCAGCTCCAAGGGGGGGGACACTGAAGCTTTCTTT.

J is TRBJ1-1 and V is TRBV7-9; D call uncertain. CDR1 is SEHNR, CDR2 FQNEAQ, per germline (reference sequence). This CDR3 is 13 amino acids long. V lost 5 bases, J lost 8 bases, and 15 bases lay in between. DNA for the CDR3: TGTGCCAGCAGCAAGACCGTCAGTATAGAAGCTTTCTTT. Encoded protein: CASSKTVSIEAFF. The complete variable domain, with remaining parts taken from reference TRBV7-9 and TRBJ1-1, reads DTGVSQNPRHKITKRGQNVTFRCDPISEHNRLYWYRQTLGQGPEFLTYFQNEAQLEKSRLLSDRFSAERPKGSFSTLEIQRTEQGDSAMYLCASSKTVSIEAFFGQGTRLTVV.

This rearrangement joins TRBV19 to TRBJ1-2; 7 nucleotides match TRBD1. V trimming: 5 bases; J trimming: 7 bases; junction bases outside the gene matches: 13. The CDR3 extends over 15 amino acids. Germline V gene sequence: CDR1 LNHDA, CDR2 SQIVND (reference sequence). The chain's CDR3 is CASSPGLTGSAGYTF. CDR3 in DNA: TGTGCCAGTAGTCCGGGCCTGACAGGGTCAGCTGGCTACACCTTC.

The rearrangement uses TRBV5-6 and TRBJ1-1; D gene uncertain. In germline, CDR1 is SGHDT, CDR2 YYEEEE. Deletions cut 0 bases from V and 4 bases from J, with 7 bases between. This CDR3 contains 13 residues. The CDR3 DNA is TGTGCCAGCAGCTTGGTCTCGGTCACTGAAGCTTTCTTT. It codes for CASSLVSVTEAFF.

The chain carries TRBV6-6 and TRBJ1-4; perhaps TRBD1 as D (5 bases). The CDR3 is 16 amino acids. The V and J ends lost 2 bases and 7 bases respectively, with 17 bases between them. Germline CDR1 MNHNY, CDR2 SVGAGI (reference sequence). CDR3 sequence (DNA): TGTGCCAGCAGTTACGACACGCCCGGGGGTTCTGAAAAACTGTTTTTT. It is translated as CASSYDTPGGSEKLFF.